The entry below describes one TCR beta chain. There is no known antigen for this receptor. Base qualities are not at hand, and no much larger clone is one base apart. Compared with germline, V lacks 2 bases and J lacks 2 bases; bases without a gene match: 7. The germline V gene sets CDR1 to SGHTA and CDR2 to FQGTGA. The CDR3 covers 16 residues, taking in both the cysteine and the phenylalanine. Solely the CDR3 DNA is kept, with 48 bases framed from the first base. The cohort comprised more than 550 healthy bone marrow donors. At the time of sampling, every cohort member was nominally healthy, though immune exposures that went unrecorded were likely present. The donor was CMV seropositive and belonged to the group of 250 to 350 seropositive cohort members. Each donor provided a peripheral blood sample, and peripheral blood mononuclear cells were used for TCR beta sequencing. Genomic DNA extraction from the blood cell samples was performed with the Qiagen DNeasy Blood Extraction Kit.

The library came from the immunoSEQ multiplex PCR assay. For the multiplex PCR, a mixture combining 60 forward primers for TCR Vbeta segments and 13 reverse primers for TCR Jbeta segments was used. Amplification of the CDR3 region of rearranged TCR beta genes was performed with a multiplex PCR assay on genomic DNA. On the Illumina HiSeq System, the amplified TCR beta libraries were sequenced as 87-base-pair reads. Concerning the study's data processing: A later analysis counted 75 million to 100 million unique TCR beta chains across the 650 to 800 repertoires, and roughly 10 million of these chains were shared by at least two donors. Raw reads were error-corrected and collapsed into unique sequences by a nearest-neighbor algorithm in which closely related sequences were merged to remove PCR and sequencing errors. To assign V, D and J gene segments, CDR3 sequences were aligned to IMGT reference sequences. For a sequence to be retained, a match of at least six nucleotides to both a V gene segment and a J gene segment was required. A rearrangement was called productive if the CDR3 had no stop codons and remained in frame with V and J, and every other rearrangement was called non-productive. Following IMGT convention, CDR3 was defined as the stretch from the second conserved V-encoded cysteine to the conserved J-encoded phenylalanine. The earlier analysis of some 580 of the donors excluded any sequence lacking an unambiguous match to a single V gene segment. An earlier analysis of just under 600 of the donors called V segments functional above 56.7% productive rearrangements and segregating when the between-donor standard deviation exceeded 5%. A statistical classification framework was built for diagnosing cytomegalovirus status from the catalog of TCR beta chain sequences. In a later analysis, TCR nucleotide sequences were compared against IMGT/GENE-DB human TR gene sequences so that V and J genes could be assigned. The TCRdist pipeline was used in a later analysis to assign CDR3 sequences and most-parsimonious VDJ recombination scenarios. In a later analysis, every TCR beta chain was defined by the combination of its CDR3 amino acid sequence and its V-gene family, and reads without a unique V-gene family were dropped. In a later analysis, a few hundred highly shared, low-generation-probability nucleotide sequences were removed to address suspected cross-contamination and a sequencing artifact. In a later analysis, a clonal expansion index was calculated for each public chain from normalized within-repertoire ranks of inferred template counts. A later analysis computed generation probabilities with a VDJ recombination model fitted to out-of-frame rearrangements, and checked the results against IGoR. A later analysis scored TCR-TCR, TCR-HLA and TCR-CMV co-occurrence with hypergeometric tests, applying a repertoire-size bias correction to TCR pairs. To estimate false discovery rates, a later analysis permuted the HLA or CMV assignments 20 times. In a later analysis, co-occurring TCRs were grouped using DBSCAN, with TCRdist sequence similarity added in when clustering inside HLA-allele-positive subsets. Co-occurrence clustering excluded repertoires with fewer than 30,000 or more than 120,000 public chains, plus five with anomalous nucleotide sharing. TCRdb mirrors the immuneACCESS table, restricted to in-frame sequences. Some clones are absent from its copies; in checked studies, under half trace to an unresolved V gene, and the reason for the others is unknown. That table furnishes V, J and clone size, whereas the DNA furnished D and trimming. The sample table shows around 200,000 clones, and 80% to 90% are seen once. The ten largest clones take up around 1.2% of the sample.

The sample belongs to a study of cytomegalovirus exposure and HLA in healthy donors (dated by TCRdb to about 2017). About the study as a whole: An earlier analysis of several hundred of the donors reported 250 to 300 Gb of sequence data and roughly 100 million unique TCR beta sequences from some 180 million T cells. Every discovery cohort repertoire had been produced on one sequencing platform. HLA typing included class I and class II loci at four-digit resolution. In a later genetic analysis, genome-wide SNP genotypes for about 65% of the 666 donors were used, and that subset was treated as a discovery cohort. The genetic ancestry cluster associated with self-reported Caucasian donors included around four fifths of the roughly 360 genotyped donors. In addition to the first cohort of about 650 subjects, a separate validation cohort of 130 or so different subjects was used. Rather than using new phenotypic data, the later analysis identified candidate immune exposures from TCR beta sequences and from how often those sequences occurred across donors. The study aimed to test whether cataloging public T cell receptors could reveal signatures of past pathogen exposure. Approximately 300 gigabases of sequencing data and 75 million to 85 million unique TCR sequences made up an early release that covered 640 HLA-typed donors. In an earlier analysis of 587 of the donors, high-throughput TCR beta sequencing was used to judge whether each TCR beta V gene segment behaved as functional or pseudogenic. The study combined high-throughput TCR immunosequencing, statistical association of individual TCRs with disease status, and machine learning to predict cytomegalovirus infection status. The study profiled the T cell repertoires of around 700 subjects by immunosequencing and related them to cytomegalovirus serostatus. A few DR-DQ haplotypes were treated as single units for association and clustering because of strong linkage in the cohort. A later analysis re-analyzed previously published TCR beta repertoires from approximately 670 donors and added high-resolution HLA genotyping to study TCR occurrence patterns. Alongside the repertoire data, information on donor age, sex, ethnicity and CMV serostatus was compiled. Across 300 to 400 genotyped donors of the cohort, an average of roughly 230,000 unique TCR beta nucleotide sequences per donor were sequenced, and 15% to 20% of those sequences were non-productive. The number of donors typed differed by locus, with about 620-630 for A, B, C, DRB1 and DQB1, roughly 520 for DQA1, 600 to 610 for DPA1, and some 470 for DPB1.

Findings and caveats that apply to the study as a whole: A later analysis reported that several top co-occurrence clusters appeared linked to parvovirus B19, influenza, CMV and Epstein-Barr virus. At a false discovery rate of 0.05, a later analysis linked under 20,000 TCR beta sequences to specific HLA alleles. A further reported finding was that TCR beta sequences accurately predicted the HLA-A and HLA-B alleles for most subjects in the first cohort. The presence/absence analyses assumed that sequencing depth was roughly uniform across donors, and that assumption may not be true. In an earlier analysis of 500 to 650 of the donors, most TCR beta V segments appeared in productive rearrangements about 87% or about 30% of the time, broadly matching IMGT annotations. The only immune exposure information available for the cohort was CMV serostatus. Across donors, most TCR sequences were observed very rarely, whereas some public TCRs were present in many individuals. A few of the identified cytomegalovirus-associated TCR beta chains were confirmed in vitro to be specific for cytomegalovirus antigens. A later analysis found that most CMV-associated TCR beta chains appeared HLA-restricted, with HLA associations seemingly driven largely by CMV exposure. A later analysis found that TCR association rates varied across HLA loci, with DRB1 alleles showing the most associated TCRs and HLA-C alleles the fewest. In a later genetic analysis, fewer N-insertions in productive TCRs were reported among donors in an Asian-associated ancestry cluster than the roughly 700-donor mean. According to the authors, the approach could potentially be generalized to other disease states and immunological phenotypes. Some IMGT-functional V segments, including TRBV6-2 and TRBV6-3, could not be told apart with the 87-base-pair reads, so those segments were excluded. In a later analysis, HLA-associated TCR beta chains were found to be more clonally expanded and to have lower generation probabilities than equally common non-associated chains. In a later genetic analysis, a missense DCLRE1C variant was associated with V-gene and J-gene trimming of TCR beta chains, and the association was replicated in an independent cohort. A total of 150 or so TCR beta chains were listed by the study as associated with cytomegalovirus. Correlated functional status among segregating V segments might reflect linkage disequilibrium, but an unknown experimental factor could not be ruled out. HLA typing was unavailable for some donors at each locus, so association tests used only the typed subset. Because counts were too low, some 17 rarely observed V segments, including chromosome 9 orphons, were excluded from the earlier analysis of a few hundred of the donors. Cytomegalovirus status was reported to be diagnosed by the classifier with high specificity and sensitivity in both the original and validation cohorts. In this cohort, only TCR beta chains were sequenced, and detectable features were limited by the absence of alpha or paired-chain data. A cluster of highly shared sequence variants was judged likely to represent a technical artifact of the sequencing pipeline. When HLA alleles, especially DR and DQ, strongly co-occurred, attributing TCR associations to individual alleles was difficult.

The receptor chain draws on TRBV7-3 and TRBJ2-3, with 7 bases in between that match TRBD2. This sequence was found in a girl under 10 years old in good health and CMV-seropositive. Sequenced: PBMCs. This receptor has the CDR3 CASSLAGGLVTDTQYF. The DNA sequence is as follows: TGTGCCAGCAGCTTAGCCGGTGGACTAGTCACAGATACGCAGTATTTT.